These 4 T cell receptor beta chains share one sample of origin, sequenced in a study of cytomegalovirus exposure and HLA in healthy donors. The primer mix had 60 Vbeta and 13 Jbeta primers. Produced via immunoSEQ multiplex PCR; TCRdb's table is partial and in-frame only. This table has about 150,000 clones, roughly 85% appearing once. The sample was PBMCs. These TCRs come from a male donor in good health and CMV-seronegative.

J is TRBJ2-7 and V is TRBV2; no reliable D call. Trimming removed 9 bases at V and 0 bases at J, with 15 bases between. Germline lookup yields CDR1 SNHLY and CDR2 FYNNEI. This CDR3 has 14 amino acids. In nucleotides, the CDR3 is TGTGCCAGAAAGGCCAACCGGAGCTCCTACGAGCAGTACTTC. It is translated as CARKANRSSYEQYF.

The rearrangement links TRBV7-2 to TRBJ2-2, with TRBD2 matching 7 bases. The CDR3 runs to 15 residues. V lost 5 bases to trimming and J lost 7 bases; unmatched junction nucleotides: 10. Germline lookup yields CDR1 SGHTA and CDR2 FQGNSA. The CDR3 nucleotides read TGTGCCAGCAGCGAACCCGGACTAGTATACGGGGAGCTGTTTTTT. Protein product: CASSEPGLVYGELFF.

V gene TRBV2 combines with J gene TRBJ1-1, with 7 bases identical to TRBD1. Germline CDR1 and CDR2: SNHLY and FYNNEI. The trim removed 2 bases at V and 12 bases at J, leaving 6 bases unmatched. The CDR3 is 12 residues long. CDR3 nucleotides: TGTGCCAGCAGTGAATTGTACAGGGGAACTTTCTTT. This codes for CASSELYRGTFF.

V is TRBV7-8 and J is TRBJ2-7, with 9 positions matching TRBD2. Germline-derived CDR1 and CDR2 are SGHVS and FQNEAQ. This CDR3 contains 15 residues. V shed 4 bases, J shed 2 bases, and the junction held 6 bases outside the gene matches. DNA of the CDR3: TGTGCCAGCAGCTCTTATATAGCGGGGGCCTACGAGCAGTACTTC. Translating gives CASSSYIAGAYEQYF.